These T cell receptor beta chains were read from a single sample in a study of cytomegalovirus exposure and HLA in healthy donors. Produced via immunoSEQ multiplex PCR; TCRdb's table is partial and in-frame only. The data show 100,000 or so clones, 75% to 85% seen once. Sequencing input: PBMCs. The receptors come from a woman between 18 and 29 years old in good health and CMV-seronegative. Each CDR3 is given with its conserved first and last residue. D genes are given only for firm matches. Part of the rows lack a size; the others show once, few, many or a class for expanded clones.

D	V	J	size	DNA	CDR3
TRBD1	TRBV2	TRBJ1-2	-	TGTGCCAGCAGCTTACAGGGGGATACCAACTATGGCTACACCTTC	CASSLQGDTNYGYTF
-	TRBV7-2	TRBJ1-3	-	TGTGCCAGCAGCGGCCAGGGTGTCCCTGGAAACACCATATATTTT	CASSGQGVPGNTIYF
-	TRBV7-9	TRBJ1-2	once	TGTGCCAGCAGCTTAGGGACAAACTATGGCTACACCTTC	CASSLGTNYGYTF
-	TRBV7-6	TRBJ2-5	-	TGTGCCAGCAGCTTCCTCATTGCGGGTGGGGAGCAAGAGACCCAGTACTTC	CASSFLIAGGEQETQYF
TRBD2	TRBV10-3	TRBJ2-1	few	TGTGCCATCAGTGAGTCGTGGGCTAGCGGGGGGGCGAATGAGCAGTTCTTC	CAISESWASGGANEQFF
TRBD1	TRBV5-1	TRBJ2-7	-	TGCGCCAGCAGCCCTCCGGGACAGGGACTATACGAGCAGTACTTC	CASSPPGQGLYEQYF
-	TRBV28	TRBJ1-5	-	TGTGCCAGCAGTTTCGGGTGGATAAGGTCCAATCAGCCCCAGCATTTT	CASSFGWIRSNQPQHF
-	TRBV28	TRBJ1-2	-	TGTGCCAGCAGGCCTACAGGGCTCTCCTATGGCTACACCTTC	CASRPTGLSYGYTF
TRBD1	TRBV30	TRBJ1-2	-	TGTGCCTGGAGTTTTCCCGGGACAGGGGTCGAATTC	CAWSFPGTGVEF
-	TRBV7-9	TRBJ2-1	-	TGTTCCAGCAGCTTAGTAGCCTATGAGCAGTTCTTC	CSSSLVAYEQFF
-	TRBV4-3	TRBJ2-2	-	TGCGCCAGCAGCCAGGGAGAGGGGGGGCCCGGGGAGCTGTTTTTT	CASSQGEGGPGELFF
-	TRBV19	TRBJ1-1	-	TGTGCCAGTAGGCTGACAGGGAACACTGAAGCTTTCTTT	CASRLTGNTEAFF
-	TRBV28	TRBJ1-3	-	TGTGCCAGCACTGACACGTTAAACACCATATATTTT	CASTDTLNTIYF
TRBD2	TRBV7-3	TRBJ2-3	-	TGTGCCAGCAGCTCGCAAGGACTAGCGGGAGATAGCACAGATACGCAGTATTTT	CASSSQGLAGDSTDTQYF
-	TRBV5-6	TRBJ1-6	-	TGTGCCAGCAGCTTGAGACAGAGGATTAATTCACCCCTCCACTTT	CASSLRQRINSPLHF
TRBD2	TRBV7-2	TRBJ2-5	-	TGTGCCAGCAGCTCCTCTAGCGGGACGGAGACCCAGTACTTC	CASSSSSGTETQYF
-	TRBV4-3	TRBJ2-2	few	TGCGCCAGCAGCCACACCATCGGAGGAACCGGGGAGCTGTTTTTT	CASSHTIGGTGELFF
-	TRBV7-9	TRBJ2-7	once	TGTTCCAGCAGCTTAGTTGGCCAGGGCTACGAGCAGTACTTC	CSSSLVGQGYEQYF
-	TRBV6-1	TRBJ2-5	-	TGTGCCAGCATCCCGGGACTCGCAGGGGGGACCCAGTACTTC	CASIPGLAGGTQYF
-	TRBV4-1	TRBJ1-2	few	TGCGCCAGCAGCCAAGAATCGACGCCCAAGGACATGGGGATCTATGGCTACACCTTC	CASSQESTPKDMGIYGYTF
-	TRBV19	TRBJ2-2	-	TGTGCCAGTAGTATAGATCGGGAACCCGGGGAGCTGTTTTTT	CASSIDREPGELFF
-	TRBV19	TRBJ2-1	-	TGTGCCAGTAGTATACACCTAGCTTACAATGAGCAGTTCTTC	CASSIHLAYNEQFF
TRBD1	TRBV15	TRBJ1-4	-	TGTGCCACCAGCAGAGGACAGGGTGAAGGTGAAAAACTGTTTTTT	CATSRGQGEGEKLFF
TRBD2	TRBV14	TRBJ2-3	once	TGTGCCAGCAGCCAAGGTTCTTCGGGGAGGGGAGTCCCGAGCACAGATACGCAGTATTTT	CASSQGSSGRGVPSTDTQYF
TRBD1	TRBV5-1	TRBJ1-2	-	TGCGCCAGCAGCTTGGCGGGACAGGCTAACTATGGCTACACCTTC	CASSLAGQANYGYTF
TRBD2	TRBV7-3	TRBJ2-2	-	TGTGCCAGCAGCAAGAAAAAGACTAGCGGAATCACCGGGGAGCTGTTTTTT	CASSKKKTSGITGELFF
-	TRBV5-1	TRBJ2-7	-	TGCGCCAGCAGCTTGTACCCCCCTAAACAGGGATCAACCTACGAGCAGTACTTC	CASSLYPPKQGSTYEQYF
TRBD1	TRBV6-4	TRBJ1-1	-	TGTGCCAGCAGTGACGGGGAACAGGGGCCGGCTTTCTTT	CASSDGEQGPAFF
TRBD1	TRBV4-3	TRBJ1-1	-	TGCGCCAGCAGCCCACAGGGGGCCTGGGACACTGAAGCTTTCTTT	CASSPQGAWDTEAFF
-	TRBV2	TRBJ2-3	-	TGTGCCAGCACAGGTGACACAGATACGCAGTATTTT	CASTGDTDTQYF
-	TRBV28	TRBJ1-4	-	TGTGCCAGCAGCATCGGGAGGGAGATAGCTAATGAAAAACTGTTTTTT	CASSIGREIANEKLFF
-	TRBV7-3	TRBJ2-3	once	TGTGCCAGCAGCCCGGACAGATACACAGATACGCAGTATTTT	CASSPDRYTDTQYF
TRBD2	TRBV6-1	TRBJ2-7	-	TGTGCCAGCAGTGAAGACGGGGGGGCCTCCTACGAGCAGTACTTC	CASSEDGGASYEQYF
-	TRBV20-1	TRBJ2-7	-	TGCAGTGCCTCCCGGGAACTCGAGCAGTACTTC	CSASRELEQYF
TRBD1	TRBV5-6	TRBJ1-2	-	TGTGCCAGCAGCTTGAGGGCAGGGGGCGATTATGGCTACACCTTC	CASSLRAGGDYGYTF
TRBD1	TRBV18	TRBJ1-2	-	TGTGCCAGCTCACCCTTGACAGGGAATGGCTACACCTTC	CASSPLTGNGYTF
TRBD2	TRBV19	TRBJ2-7	once	TGTGCCAGTAGTCGGCGGGAGGGCCTAGGAGAGCAGTACTTC	CASSRREGLGEQYF
-	TRBV9	TRBJ1-1	-	TGTGCCAGCAGCGTTGGGGGGGCGGACACTGAAGCTTTCTTT	CASSVGGADTEAFF
-	TRBV7-8	TRBJ1-2	-	TGTGCCAGCAGGAGCGGGGTGAACTATGGCTACACCTTC	CASRSGVNYGYTF
-	TRBV10-3	TRBJ1-1	-	TGTGCCATCAGTGACCGCGGGAACACTGAAGCTTTCTTT	CAISDRGNTEAFF
TRBD2	TRBV7-2	TRBJ2-1	-	TGTGCCAGCAGATTAACTAGCGGGAGAAGGGATGAGCAGTTCTTC	CASRLTSGRRDEQFF
-	TRBV7-2	TRBJ1-3	few	TGTGCCAGCAGCTCCCGTGCAGGGTTAGGAAACACCATATATTTT	CASSSRAGLGNTIYF
TRBD1	TRBV7-8	TRBJ2-5	-	TGTGCCAGCAGCTTAGGACAGGGGGCAGAGACCCAGTACTTC	CASSLGQGAETQYF
-	TRBV27	TRBJ2-7	-	TGTGCCAGCAGTGAACAAACCGGGAGCTACGAGCAGTACTTC	CASSEQTGSYEQYF
TRBD2	TRBV29-1	TRBJ2-1	-	TGCAGCGTTGAAGGGGGACTAGCGGGGACTAACAATGAGCAGTTCTTC	CSVEGGLAGTNNEQFF
TRBD2	TRBV28	TRBJ2-7	-	TGTGCCAGCAGGAACCCTGGACTAGCGTCCTACGAGCAGTACTTC	CASRNPGLASYEQYF
-	TRBV7-6	TRBJ2-5	once	TGTGCCAGCAGCGTTGGGCTATCCTTTGAGACCCAGTACTTC	CASSVGLSFETQYF
-	TRBV7-9	TRBJ1-5	-	TGTTCCAGCAGCGGTGAGGGGGAGCCCCAGCATTTT	CSSSGEGEPQHF
-	TRBV18	TRBJ2-3	-	TGTGCCAGCTCACCTCAGGGGCAAGTGGATACGCAGTATTTT	CASSPQGQVDTQYF
-	TRBV9	TRBJ2-5	-	TGTGCCAGCAGCACCATGGGGGGGGGCGCCCAAGAGACCCAGTACTTC	CASSTMGGGAQETQYF
TRBD2	TRBV25-1	TRBJ2-1	-	TGTGCCAGCAGTGAAACGGGAGGCAATGAGCAGTTCTTC	CASSETGGNEQFF
TRBD2	TRBV5-1	TRBJ2-1	once	TGCGCCAGCAGCTCGGCGAGGCTAGCGGCCTACAATGAGCAGTTCTTC	CASSSARLAAYNEQFF
TRBD2	TRBV4-1	TRBJ2-2	-	TGCGCCAGCAGCCCGTCACTGACTAGCGGGAGGGCCTACACCGGGGAGCTGTTTTTT	CASSPSLTSGRAYTGELFF
TRBD2	TRBV7-6	TRBJ2-5	once	TGTGCCAGCAGCTCCGGGGGGTACCAAGAGACCCAGTACTTC	CASSSGGYQETQYF
TRBD1	TRBV7-7	TRBJ2-2	-	TGTGCTAGCAGCTTGGCAGGGGGCACCGGGGAGCTGTTTTTT	CASSLAGGTGELFF
-	TRBV4-3	TRBJ1-3	-	TGCGCCAGCAGCCGGAATAGAGCCAGGGGAAACACCATATATTTT	CASSRNRARGNTIYF
TRBD2	TRBV11-3	TRBJ2-2	-	TGTGCCAGCAGCTTAATGGGGGGGGGAGTCGGGGAGCTGTTTTTT	CASSLMGGGVGELFF
-	TRBV18	TRBJ1-1	-	TGTGCCAGCTCACCCGGGGACCGCGGGGGGGGTTTCTTT	CASSPGDRGGGFF
-	TRBV28	TRBJ2-4	-	TGTGCCAGCAGTCCCGGGACATACCAAAACATTCAGTACTTC	CASSPGTYQNIQYF
-	TRBV4-3	TRBJ2-7	-	TGCGCCAGCAGCCAAGATCGGGTTAACCTCTACGAGCAGTACTTC	CASSQDRVNLYEQYF